One and the same sample provided the 4 T cell receptor beta chains below, sequenced in a study of cytomegalovirus exposure and HLA in healthy donors. Sequenced by immunoSEQ multiplex PCR; TCRdb stores in-frame clones only, minus some. The data contain around 300,000 clones, around 86% of them seen just once; the ten biggest clones take up less than 1.2%. The sequenced material came from PBMCs. The receptors were sampled from a woman aged 18-29 years in good health and CMV-seronegative.

This clone was seen just once. This chain connects TRBV15 to TRBJ2-3; 8 bases fit TRBD2. The CDR3 has 15 amino acids. The germline CDR1 and CDR2 sequences are LNHNV and YYDKDF (reference sequence). The junction had 10 bases not matched to a gene; V was cut back by 8 bases and J by 3 bases. The chain's CDR3 is CATALAGHGTDTQYF. For the CDR3, the DNA is TGTGCCACCGCCTTAGCGGGACACGGGACAGATACGCAGTATTTT. Using reference TRBV15 and TRBJ2-3 for the parts outside the CDR3, the full variable domain is DAMVIQNPRYQVTQFGKPVTLSCSQTLNHNVMYWYQQKSSQAPKLLFHYYDKDFNNEADTPDNFQSRRPNTSFCFLDIRSPGLGDTAMYLCATALAGHGTDTQYFGPGTRLTVL.

This rearrangement joins TRBV6-5 to TRBJ1-2; D not resolved. The germline V and J ends were trimmed by 8 bases and 4 bases, with 14 bases remaining between them. This CDR3 comprises 13 residues. Per germline, CDR1 MNHEY and CDR2 SVGAGI. CDR3 sequence reads: CASGSSDRYGYTF. The CDR3 coding sequence is TGTGCCAGCGGAAGCAGCGATCGCTATGGCTACACCTTC.

As concerns this clone: Sequence at one end of the junction differs from germline and may be a read error. This chain links TRBV7-7 with TRBJ2-6, with 11 bases aligning to TRBD1. The CDR3 length is 17 residues. The germline V gene encodes CDR1 SSHAT and CDR2 FNYEAQ (reference sequence). The CDR3 spells CASSTGQGASGANVLTF. The DNA for the CDR3 is TGTGCTAGCAGCACCGGACAGGGGGCGTCAGGGGCCAACGTCCTGACTTTC.

CDR3 nucleotide sequence: TGTGCCAGCAGCTTGGTCCTAGCGGGGAACACCGGGGAGCTGTTTTTT. This translates into CASSLVLAGNTGELFF. V usage is TRBV5-4 and J usage is TRBJ2-2; TRBD2 aligns across 8 bases. Germline-derived CDR1 and CDR2 are SGHNT and YYREEE (reference sequence). CDR3 length: 16 amino acids. V shed 0 bases, J shed 1 base, and the junction held 2 bases outside the gene matches.